This TCR beta chain is from a study of blood T cell repertoires in COVID-19. Background on the study: Material from acute and convalescent COVID-19 was sourced from the United States, Italy and Spain. T cells, B-cell-depleted T cells, or PBMCs provided the cDNA or gDNA that served as material.

While infection was still active, Seattle patients were enrolled and then followed longitudinally. In the source study's methods: Cell counts per sample came from amplifying reference gene primers. Assay: immunoSEQ multiplex PCR; the TCRdb copy retains only in-frame clones and omits some. The V and J calls and clone size come from that table; D and trimming were worked out from the DNA. There are tens of thousands of clones in the sample; about 86% occur only once, and 15% to 20% lies in the top ten. Trimming cost V 6 bases and J 5 bases, with 13 bases left between them. Germline-derived CDR1 and CDR2 are SQVTM and ANQGSEA. The CDR3 extends over 12 amino acids.

This clonotype was obtained from a man aged 35 to 55 with COVID-19, enrolled during active disease. This chain uses TRBV29-1 with TRBJ2-5, with D possibly matching TRBD2 (6 bases). Input material: peripheral blood. Here the CDR3 reads CSVLGGGETQYF. CDR3 coding DNA: TGCAGCGTACTCGGGGGTGGGGAGACCCAGTACTTC.